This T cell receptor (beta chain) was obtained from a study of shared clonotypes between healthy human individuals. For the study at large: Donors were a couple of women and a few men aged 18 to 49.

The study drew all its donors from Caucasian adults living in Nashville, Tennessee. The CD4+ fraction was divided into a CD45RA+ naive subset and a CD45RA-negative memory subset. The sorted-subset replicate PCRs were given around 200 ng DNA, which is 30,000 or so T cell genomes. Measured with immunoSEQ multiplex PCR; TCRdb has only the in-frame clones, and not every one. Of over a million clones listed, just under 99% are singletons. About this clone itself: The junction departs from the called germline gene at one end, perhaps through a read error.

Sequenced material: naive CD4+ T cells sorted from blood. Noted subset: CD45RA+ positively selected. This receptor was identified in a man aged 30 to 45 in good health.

The CDR3 region is CASRADWWRHF. The CDR3 DNA is TGTGCCAGCAGAGCCGACTGGTGGAGGCACTTC. J is TRBJ2-5 and V is TRBV6-1; possible D gene TRBD2, 5 bases. Per the germline V gene, CDR1 is MNHNS and CDR2 is SASEGT. The CDR3 is 11 residues long.